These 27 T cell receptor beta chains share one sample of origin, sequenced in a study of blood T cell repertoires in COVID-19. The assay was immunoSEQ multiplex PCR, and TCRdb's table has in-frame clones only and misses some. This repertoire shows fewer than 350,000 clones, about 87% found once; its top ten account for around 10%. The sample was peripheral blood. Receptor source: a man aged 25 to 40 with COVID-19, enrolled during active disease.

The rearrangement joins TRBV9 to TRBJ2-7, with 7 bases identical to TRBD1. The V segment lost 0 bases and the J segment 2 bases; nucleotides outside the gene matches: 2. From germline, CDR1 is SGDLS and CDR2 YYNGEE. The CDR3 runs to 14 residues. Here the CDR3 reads CASSVGQGPYEQYF. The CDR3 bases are TGTGCCAGCAGCGTAGGACAGGGCCCCTACGAGCAGTACTTC.

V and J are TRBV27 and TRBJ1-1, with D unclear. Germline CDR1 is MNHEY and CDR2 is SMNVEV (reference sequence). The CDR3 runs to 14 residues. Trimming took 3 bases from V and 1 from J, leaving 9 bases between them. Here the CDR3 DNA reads TGTGCCAGCAGTTTTCTTGAGGGGAACACTGAAGCTTTCTTT. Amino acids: CASSFLEGNTEAFF.

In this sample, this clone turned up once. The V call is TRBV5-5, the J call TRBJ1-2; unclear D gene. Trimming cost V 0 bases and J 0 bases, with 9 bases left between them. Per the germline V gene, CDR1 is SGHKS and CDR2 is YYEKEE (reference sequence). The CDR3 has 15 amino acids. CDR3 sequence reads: CASSLAEGSNYGYTF. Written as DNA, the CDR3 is TGTGCCAGCAGCTTGGCCGAGGGATCTAACTATGGCTACACCTTC.

The CDR3 sequence: CASSLIASWATQQFF. Here the CDR3 DNA reads TGTGCCAGCAGCTTAATCGCTAGCTGGGCAACGCAGCAGTTCTTC. The chain has TRBV7-3 and TRBJ2-1; the D gene is possibly TRBD2 (5 bases). The germline V and J ends were trimmed by 1 base and 11 bases, with 18 bases remaining between them. The germline V gene encodes CDR1 SGHTA and CDR2 FQGTGA. CDR3 length: 15 residues.

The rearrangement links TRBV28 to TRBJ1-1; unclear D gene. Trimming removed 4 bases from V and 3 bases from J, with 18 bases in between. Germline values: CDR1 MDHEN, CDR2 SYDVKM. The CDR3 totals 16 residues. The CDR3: CASSSPLILMDTEAFF. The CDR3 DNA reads TGTGCCAGCAGTTCTCCCCTGATACTTATGGACACTGAAGCTTTCTTT.

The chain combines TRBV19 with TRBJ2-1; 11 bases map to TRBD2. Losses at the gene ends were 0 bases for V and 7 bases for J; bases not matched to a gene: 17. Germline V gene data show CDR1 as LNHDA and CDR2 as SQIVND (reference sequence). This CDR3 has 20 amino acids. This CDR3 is CASSIDPPGTTSGRGNEQFF. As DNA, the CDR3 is TGTGCCAGTAGTATAGATCCCCCCGGAACAACTAGCGGGAGAGGTAATGAGCAGTTCTTC.

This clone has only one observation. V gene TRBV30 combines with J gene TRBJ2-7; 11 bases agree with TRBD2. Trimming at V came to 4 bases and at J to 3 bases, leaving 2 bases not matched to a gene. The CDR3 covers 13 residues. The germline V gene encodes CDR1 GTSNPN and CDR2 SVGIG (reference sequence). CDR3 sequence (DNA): TGTGCCTGGACCGGGACTAGCGGCTACGAGCAGTACTTC. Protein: CAWTGTSGYEQYF.

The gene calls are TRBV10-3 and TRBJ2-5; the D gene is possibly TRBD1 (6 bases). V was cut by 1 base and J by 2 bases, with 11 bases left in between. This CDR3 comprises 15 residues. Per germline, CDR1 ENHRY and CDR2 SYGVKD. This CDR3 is CAISEFRTDQETQYF. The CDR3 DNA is TGTGCCATCAGTGAGTTCAGGACAGATCAAGAGACCCAGTACTTC.

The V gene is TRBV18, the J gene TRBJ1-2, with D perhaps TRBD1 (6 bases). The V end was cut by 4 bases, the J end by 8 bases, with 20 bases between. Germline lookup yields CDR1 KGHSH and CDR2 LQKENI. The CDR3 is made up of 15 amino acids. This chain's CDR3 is CASSRSRTEGHGYTF. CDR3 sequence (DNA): TGTGCCAGCTCACGATCGAGGACAGAAGGTCACGGCTACACCTTC.

The DNA of the CDR3 is TGTGCCAGTAGTACCCTCCGGACAGCCCAAAGTCTCAATCAGCCCCAGCATTTT. Protein product: CASSTLRTAQSLNQPQHF. The rearrangement uses TRBV19 and TRBJ1-5, with a weak D call TRBD1 (6 bases). The CDR3 extends over 18 amino acids. V gave up 4 bases and J gave up 3 bases, with 22 bases separating them. Germline V lookup: CDR1 LNHDA, CDR2 SQIVND (reference sequence).

CDR3 bases: TGTGCCAGTAGTGCCTACAGGGGGCACTACTACGAGCAGTACTTC. Translation gives CASSAYRGHYYEQYF. The rearrangement joins TRBV19 to TRBJ2-7; 9 bases fit TRBD1. The germline CDR1 and CDR2 sequences are LNHDA and SQIVND (reference sequence). Germline trimming cut 5 bases from V and 3 bases from J; bases unmatched to any gene: 8. The CDR3 covers 15 residues.

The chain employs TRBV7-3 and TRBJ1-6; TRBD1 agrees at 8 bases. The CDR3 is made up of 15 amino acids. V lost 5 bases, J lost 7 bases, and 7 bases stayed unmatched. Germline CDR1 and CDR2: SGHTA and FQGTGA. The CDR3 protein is CASSRGTGANSPLHF. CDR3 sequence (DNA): TGTGCCAGCAGCCGGGGGACAGGAGCGAATTCACCCCTCCACTTT.

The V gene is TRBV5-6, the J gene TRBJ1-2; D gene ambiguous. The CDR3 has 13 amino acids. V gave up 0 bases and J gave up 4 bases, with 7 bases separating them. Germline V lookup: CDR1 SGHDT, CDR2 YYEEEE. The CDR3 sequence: CASSLERVYGYTF. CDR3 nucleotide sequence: TGTGCCAGCAGCTTGGAGAGGGTCTATGGCTACACCTTC.

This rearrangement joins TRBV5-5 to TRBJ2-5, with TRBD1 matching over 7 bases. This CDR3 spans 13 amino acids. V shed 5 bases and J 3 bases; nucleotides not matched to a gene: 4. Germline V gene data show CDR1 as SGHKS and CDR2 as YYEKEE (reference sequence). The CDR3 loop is CASSPTGEETQYF. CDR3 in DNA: TGTGCCAGCAGTCCCACAGGGGAAGAGACCCAGTACTTC.

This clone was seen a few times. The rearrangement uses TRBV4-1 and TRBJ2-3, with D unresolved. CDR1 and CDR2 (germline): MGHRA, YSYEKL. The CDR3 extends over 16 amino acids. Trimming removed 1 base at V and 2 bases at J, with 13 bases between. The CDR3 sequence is CASSQVPGFHTDTQYF. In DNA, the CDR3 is TGCGCCAGCAGCCAAGTGCCCGGGTTCCACACAGATACGCAGTATTTT.

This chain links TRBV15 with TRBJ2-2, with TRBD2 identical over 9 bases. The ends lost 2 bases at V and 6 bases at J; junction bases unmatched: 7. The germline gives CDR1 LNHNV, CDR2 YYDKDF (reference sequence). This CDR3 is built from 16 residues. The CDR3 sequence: CATSRTGTSWAGELFF. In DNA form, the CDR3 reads TGTGCCACCAGCAGAACTGGGACTAGCTGGGCCGGGGAGCTGTTTTTT.

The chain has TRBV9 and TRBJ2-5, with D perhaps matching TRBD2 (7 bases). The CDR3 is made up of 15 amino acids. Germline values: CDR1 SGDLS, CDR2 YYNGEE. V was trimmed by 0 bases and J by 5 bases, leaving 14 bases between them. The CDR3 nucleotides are TGTGCCAGCAGCGTAGGCCACGGGGGGCGTGAGACCCAGTACTTC. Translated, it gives CASSVGHGGRETQYF.

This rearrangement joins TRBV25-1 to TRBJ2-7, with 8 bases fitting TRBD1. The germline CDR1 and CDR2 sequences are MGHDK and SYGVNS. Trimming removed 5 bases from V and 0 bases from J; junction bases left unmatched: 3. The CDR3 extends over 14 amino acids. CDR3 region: CASSKTGVSYEQYF. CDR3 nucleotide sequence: TGTGCCAGCAGTAAGACAGGGGTCTCCTACGAGCAGTACTTC.

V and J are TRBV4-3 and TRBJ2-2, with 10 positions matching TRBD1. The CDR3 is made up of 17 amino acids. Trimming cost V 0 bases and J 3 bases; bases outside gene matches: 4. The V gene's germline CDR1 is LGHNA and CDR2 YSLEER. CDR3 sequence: CASSQESGQGYTGELFF. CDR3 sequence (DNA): TGCGCCAGCAGCCAAGAATCGGGACAGGGGTACACCGGGGAGCTGTTTTTT.

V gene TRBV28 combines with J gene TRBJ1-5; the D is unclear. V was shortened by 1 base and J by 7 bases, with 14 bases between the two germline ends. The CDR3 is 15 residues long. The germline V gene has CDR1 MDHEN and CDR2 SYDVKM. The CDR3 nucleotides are TGTGCCAGCAGTTTATCCGGCCGAGGCCAGCAGCCCCAGCATTTT. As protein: CASSLSGRGQQPQHF.

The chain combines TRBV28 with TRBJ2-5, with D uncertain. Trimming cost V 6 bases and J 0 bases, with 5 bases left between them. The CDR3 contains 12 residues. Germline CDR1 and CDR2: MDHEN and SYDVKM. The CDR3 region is CASRQYQETQYF. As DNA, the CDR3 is TGTGCCAGCAGGCAGTACCAAGAGACCCAGTACTTC.

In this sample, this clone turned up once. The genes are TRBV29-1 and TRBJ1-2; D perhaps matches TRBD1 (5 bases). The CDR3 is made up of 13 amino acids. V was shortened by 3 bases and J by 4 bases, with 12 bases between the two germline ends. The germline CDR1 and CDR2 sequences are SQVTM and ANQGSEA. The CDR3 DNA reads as TGCAGCGTTGACTCAGGAAGGGGCTATGGCTACACCTTC. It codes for CSVDSGRGYGYTF.

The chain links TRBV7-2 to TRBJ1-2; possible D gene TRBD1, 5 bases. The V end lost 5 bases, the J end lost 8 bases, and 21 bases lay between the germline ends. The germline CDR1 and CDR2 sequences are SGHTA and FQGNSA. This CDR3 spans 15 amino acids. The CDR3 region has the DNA TGTGCCAGCAGCCCCCCGGGGGATGCCACCAGAGGCTACACCTTC. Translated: CASSPPGDATRGYTF.

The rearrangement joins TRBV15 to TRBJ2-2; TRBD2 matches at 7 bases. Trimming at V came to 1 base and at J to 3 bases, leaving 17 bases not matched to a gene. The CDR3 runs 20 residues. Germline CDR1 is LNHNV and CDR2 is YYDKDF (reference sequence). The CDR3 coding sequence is TGTGCCACCAGCAGAGGCGGGGGAGGAAACCGAAGAATTTACACCGGGGAGCTGTTTTTT. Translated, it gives CATSRGGGGNRRIYTGELFF.

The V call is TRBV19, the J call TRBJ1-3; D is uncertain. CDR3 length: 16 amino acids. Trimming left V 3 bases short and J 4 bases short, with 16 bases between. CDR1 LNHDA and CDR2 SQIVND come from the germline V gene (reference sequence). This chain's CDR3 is CASSIWAEAAGNTIYF. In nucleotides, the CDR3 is TGTGCCAGTAGTATTTGGGCCGAAGCAGCCGGAAACACCATATATTTT.

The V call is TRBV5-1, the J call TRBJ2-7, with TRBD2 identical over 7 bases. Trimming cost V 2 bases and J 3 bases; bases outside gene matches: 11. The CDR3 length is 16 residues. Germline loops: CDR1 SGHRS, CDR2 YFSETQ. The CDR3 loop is CASSFEPSGGHYEQYF. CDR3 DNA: TGCGCCAGCAGCTTTGAGCCTAGCGGCGGTCACTACGAGCAGTACTTC.

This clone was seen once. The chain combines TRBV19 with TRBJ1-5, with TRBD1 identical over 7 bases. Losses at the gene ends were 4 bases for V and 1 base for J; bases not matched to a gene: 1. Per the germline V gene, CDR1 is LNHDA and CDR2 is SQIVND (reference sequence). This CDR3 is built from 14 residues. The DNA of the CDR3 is TGTGCCAGTAGTACACAGGGGAGCAATCAGCCCCAGCATTTT. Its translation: CASSTQGSNQPQHF.